This T cell receptor (beta chain) is from a study of a mutant IDH1 vaccine in newly diagnosed glioma. Germline CDR1 SGDLS, CDR2 YYNGEE. V lost 3 bases and J lost 4; bases outside the gene matches: 10. This CDR3 is built from 17 residues. Specified time point: week 35, safety follow-up. The content of each vaccine dose was 300 ug of mutant IDH1 20-mer peptide, and topical imiquimod accompanied it. Details on this clone: Its target is unknown.

Libraries were prepared by immunoSEQ multiplex PCR; TCRdb keeps only in-frame clonotypes and omits some of them. The sample contains tens of thousands of clones, around 87% of which appear only once. Findings and caveats of the study: No link was apparently found between pseudoprogression and changes in top peripheral T cell clonotypes.

Source: PBMCs, taken from a glioma patient whose treatment included an IDH1 peptide vaccine. The chain combines TRBV9 with TRBJ2-7, with 13 nucleotides matching TRBD2. This receptor was identified in a man aged 25-45 years with glioma. The CDR3 DNA reads as TGTGCCAGCAGCGATTCCTTCGGGACTAGCGGGGTATACGAGCAGTACTTC. Translated: CASSDSFGTSGVYEQYF.